What follows describes a single TCR beta chain. A clone one base away is much larger, so this may be a read error. This sample is drawn from a study of glioma-infiltrating T cells. Study information: Dexamethasone exposure before glioma surgery was limited to six or fewer days.

The CDR3 sequence is 15 residues long. The germline CDR1 and CDR2 sequences are SGHTA and FQGNSA. Unmatched junction bases numbered 10, after V lost 5 bases and J lost 15 bases. Amplification of TCR alpha and beta CDR3 regions from RNA used iRepertoire nested multiplex PCR. TCRdb re-derived calls from the multiplex PCR reads in MiXCR, one entry per CDR3 protein. The table shows 300,000 to 450,000 distinct CDR3 sequences, with 41% occurring only once. This rearrangement joins TRBV7-2 to TRBJ2-1, with TRBD2 matching 16 bases. Material: glioma tissue, nonneoplastic brain tissue, or PBMCs (not recorded which). This TCR was sampled from a human donor with low-grade glioma or glioblastoma, undergoing nonglioma brain surgery, or in good health (not recorded which). The CDR3 coding sequence is TGTGCCAGCAGCCCGCCGGGACTAGCGGGAGGGGGGCGGTTCTTC. This sequence encodes CASSPPGLAGGGRFF.